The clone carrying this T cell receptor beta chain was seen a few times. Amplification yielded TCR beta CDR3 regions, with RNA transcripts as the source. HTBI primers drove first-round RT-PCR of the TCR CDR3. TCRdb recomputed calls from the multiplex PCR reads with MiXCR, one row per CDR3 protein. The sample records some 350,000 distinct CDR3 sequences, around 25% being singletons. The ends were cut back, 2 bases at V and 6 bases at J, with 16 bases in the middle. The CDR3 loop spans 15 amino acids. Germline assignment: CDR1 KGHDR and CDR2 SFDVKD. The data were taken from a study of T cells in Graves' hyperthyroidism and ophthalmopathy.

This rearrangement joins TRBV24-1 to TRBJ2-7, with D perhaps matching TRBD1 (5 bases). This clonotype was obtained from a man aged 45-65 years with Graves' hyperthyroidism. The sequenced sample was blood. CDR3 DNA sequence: TGTGCCACCAGTGATTCCCGCGACAGCCTTCGCGAGCAGTACTTC. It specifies CATSDSRDSLREQYF.